The subject of this entry is one T cell receptor beta chain. The antigen is not known. V was pared by 1 base and J by 8 bases, with 10 bases between. This CDR3 is built from 13 residues. The germline V gene encodes CDR1 SGHDN and CDR2 FVKESK. This record belongs to a study of T cells in localized non-small cell lung cancer. Findings and caveats of the study: With higher T cell density in blood came longer overall survival. The appearance of a median roughly 53 of the top 100 tumor clones was seen in adjacent lung.

The protocol was immunoSEQ multiplex PCR, while the TCRdb copy is restricted to in-frame clones and leaves out a portion. The data contain about 21,000 clones, roughly 90% of them singletons. The sequencing used peripheral blood mononuclear cells, collected before any cancer treatment. The gene calls are TRBV14 and TRBJ2-3; D possibly corresponds to TRBD2 (5 bases). The sequence derives from a male donor older than 55 with stage II lung adenocarcinoma. The CDR3 spells CASSQGPSGTQYF. DNA of the CDR3: TGTGCCAGCAGCCAAGGGCCAAGCGGTACGCAGTATTTT.